This T cell receptor (beta chain) was sequenced during a study of cytomegalovirus exposure and HLA in healthy donors. Study conclusions and caveats: Analysis was performed later, and it showed HLA-associated TCR beta chains to be more clonally expanded than equally common others. The classifier reportedly diagnosed cytomegalovirus status with high sensitivity and specificity. Earlier analysis yielded a pattern in which most TCR beta V segments were productive about 90% or about 30% of the time.

Note on this clone: Its antigen is still unknown.

Primers included in the PCR were 60 Vbeta and 13 Jbeta primers. In the authors' methods: Among the unique TCR beta chains that a later analysis counted, about 79 million in all, approximately 12 million were shared. Using immunoSEQ multiplex PCR, the repertoire was profiled, and TCRdb retains in-frame clones only, with some absent. V, J and clone size are those of that table, while D and trimming were read from the DNA. Among around 130,000 clones, roughly 84% were seen once, and the ten largest hold approximately 1.7%. Trimming shortened V by 1 base and J by 2 bases, and 6 bases separated the two germline ends. The CDR3 is 13 residues long. CDR1 is SGHRS, CDR2 YFSETQ, per germline.

Sequenced input: PBMCs. The rearrangement joins TRBV5-1 to TRBJ1-1; D not certain. The TCR sequence derives from a boy younger than 18 in good health and CMV-seronegative. CDR3 residues: CASSLLSNTEAFF. Written as DNA, the CDR3 is TGCGCCAGCAGCTTGTTATCCAACACTGAAGCTTTCTTT.